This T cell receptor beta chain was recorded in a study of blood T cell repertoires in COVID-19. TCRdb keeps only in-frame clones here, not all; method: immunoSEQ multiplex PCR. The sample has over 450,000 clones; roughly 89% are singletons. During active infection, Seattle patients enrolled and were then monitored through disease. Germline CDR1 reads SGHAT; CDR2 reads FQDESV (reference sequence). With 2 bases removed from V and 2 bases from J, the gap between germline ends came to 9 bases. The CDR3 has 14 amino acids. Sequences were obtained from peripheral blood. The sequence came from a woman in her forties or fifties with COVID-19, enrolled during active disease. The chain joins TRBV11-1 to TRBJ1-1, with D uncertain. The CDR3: CASSLSRLNTEAFF. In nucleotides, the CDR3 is TGTGCCAGCAGCTTAAGCAGGTTAAACACTGAAGCTTTCTTT.